The clone carrying this T cell receptor beta chain showed up just a few times. The entry originates in a study of T-cell reconstitution after alpha-beta-depleted transplantation in children. Unique molecular identifiers were incorporated during preparation of the TCRbeta library. Via MiXCR, TCRdb re-called the PCR reads, giving one row per CDR3 protein. Of roughly 500,000 distinct CDR3 sequences in the sample, about 33% were seen once. The sequence derives from a human donor who donated a stem cell graft to a child with aplastic anemia. The specimen was PBMCs from the stem cell graft donor, collected from the stem cell graft.

The CDR3 nucleotides read TGTGCCAGCAGCTTCCGACAGGGGGAAGGCTACACCTTC. This encodes CASSFRQGEGYTF. The chain recombines TRBV7-9 with TRBJ1-2; 9 bases match TRBD1. With 3 bases clipped from V and 8 bases from J, the junction kept 4 bases outside the gene matches. The CDR3 loop spans 13 amino acids. The V gene's germline CDR1 is SEHNR and CDR2 FQNEAQ (reference sequence).